Following are 28 T cell receptor beta chains from one sample sequenced in a study of monozygotic twins with inflammatory bowel disease. TCRdb reprocessed the 5' RACE reads and stores each CDR3 protein as one record, lacking DNA. In all, the sample yields around 450,000 distinct CDR3 sequences. Sequenced sample: blood. These receptors were collected from a human donor with ulcerative colitis or Crohn's disease, or a healthy co-twin of an affected twin (not recorded which).

The chain joins TRBV27 to TRBJ2-1; TCRdb gives TRBD1 as the D gene, but with no DNA this cannot be confirmed. Germline CDR1 and CDR2: MNHEY and SMNVEV (reference sequence). This CDR3 is built from 14 residues. The CDR3 region is CASSWGGRTTEQFF.

The gene calls are TRBV6-2 or TRBV6-3 and TRBJ1-4. CDR3 length: 15 amino acids. Per germline, CDR1 MNHEY and CDR2 SVGEGT. The CDR3 region is CASSTRESSGEKLFF.

The chain is built from TRBV19 and TRBJ1-2. Germline V lookup: CDR1 LNHDA, CDR2 SQIVND (reference sequence). The CDR3 is 12 residues long. CDR3: CASSERDYGYTF.

The V gene is TRBV4-3, the J gene TRBJ1-3. Germline V CDR1 and CDR2: LGHNA, YSLEER. CDR3 length: 15 residues. CDR3 amino acids: CASSQDLGSGNTIYF.

The genes are TRBV11-2 and TRBJ2-7; TCRdb selects TRBD1, and the lack of DNA leaves this call unchecked. The CDR3 sequence is 13 residues long. Germline CDR1 reads SGHAT; CDR2 reads FQNNGV. The CDR3 sequence is CASSLGTRAEQYF.

This CDR3 reads CASSSAGGPYEQYF. V is TRBV6-5 and J is TRBJ2-7; the D gene TCRdb calls, TRBD2, cannot be checked with no DNA. CDR3 length: 14 residues. Germline loops: CDR1 MNHEY, CDR2 SVGAGI.

The genes are TRBV7-2 and TRBJ2-2. The CDR3 is made up of 14 amino acids. Germline assignment: CDR1 SGHTA and CDR2 FQGNSA. The CDR3 region is CASSLAISTGELFF.

The chain couples TRBV7-2 to TRBJ1-2; TCRdb reports TRBD1, a call that lacks DNA to check it against. Looked up from germline, CDR1 is SGHTA and CDR2 is FQGNSA. This CDR3 is 16 amino acids long. The CDR3 sequence: CASSLGFGKPGGGYTF.

CDR3: CASSPAGQPQHF. V gene TRBV7-2 combines with J gene TRBJ1-5. The CDR3 contains 12 residues. Germline CDR1 is SGHTA and CDR2 is FQGNSA.

The V call is TRBV6-1, the J call TRBJ2-1. The CDR3 spans 14 residues. Per the germline V gene, CDR1 is MNHNS and CDR2 is SASEGT. The CDR3 is CASTKGNSYNEQFF.

The chain combines TRBV28 with TRBJ1-4; with no DNA, the TCRdb D assignment of TRBD1 cannot be verified. CDR1 is MDHEN, CDR2 SYDVKM, per germline. The CDR3 consists of 15 residues. The chain's CDR3 is CASSLFATGGEKLFF.

The V gene is TRBV10-3, the J gene TRBJ2-5; the D call from TCRdb, TRBD1, cannot be confirmed without DNA. The CDR3 is 14 amino acids. Germline V gives CDR1 ENHRY, CDR2 SYGVKD. The CDR3 is CAISESGPGETQYF.

This chain connects TRBV12-3 or TRBV12-4 to TRBJ1-4; checking the TCRdb D call of TRBD1 is not possible without DNA. CDR3 length equals 19 residues. The CDR3 loop is CASSFRPDRRPTLNEKLFF.

The J gene is TRBJ1-2, the V gene TRBV7-2; TCRdb calls TRBD1, which cannot be checked without DNA. The CDR3 length is 16 residues. Per the germline V gene, CDR1 is SGHTA and CDR2 is FQGNSA. The CDR3 spells CASSLFGQDSNYGYTF. The full variable domain, with the rest looked up from reference TRBV7-2 and TRBJ1-2, is GAGVSQSPSNKVTEKGKDVELRCDPISGHTALYWYRQSLGQGLEFLIYFQGNSAPDKSGLPSDRFSAERTGGSVSTLTIQRTQQEDSAVYLCASSLFGQDSNYGYTFGSGTRLTVV.

V and J are TRBV19 and TRBJ1-2; there is no DNA to check the TCRdb D call of TRBD1. This CDR3 comprises 12 residues. Germline CDR1 is LNHDA and CDR2 is SQIVND (reference sequence). CDR3 amino acids: CASSTGGRGYTF.

The chain is built from TRBV11-2 and TRBJ2-1; TCRdb's D call, TRBD1, is unchecked because there is no DNA. This CDR3 has 20 amino acids. Germline V lookup: CDR1 SGHAT, CDR2 FQNNGV. CDR3 region: CASSFRPLNSGTGANFEQFF.

The rearrangement links TRBV7-8 to TRBJ2-7; no DNA is available, so the TRBD2 call from TCRdb remains unchecked. This CDR3 is built from 18 residues. CDR1 is SGHVS, CDR2 FQNEAQ, per germline. The chain's CDR3 is CASSQGKASGRLSYEQYF.

The chain combines TRBV7-3 with TRBJ1-2. The CDR3 totals 13 residues. CDR1 is SGHTA and CDR2 is FQGTGA in the germline V gene. The CDR3: CASSSDPSYGYTF.

The V call is TRBV27, the J call TRBJ2-1; TCRdb calls TRBD2, which cannot be checked without DNA. The CDR3 consists of 15 residues. CDR1 is MNHEY and CDR2 is SMNVEV in the germline V gene (reference sequence). CDR3 residues: CASRLERSTYNEQFF.

J is TRBJ2-2 and V is TRBV12-3 or TRBV12-4. The CDR3 is made up of 13 amino acids. The CDR3 here is CASSLGFSGELFF.

The gene calls are TRBV12-3 or TRBV12-4 and TRBJ2-1. This CDR3 comprises 12 residues. The CDR3 is CASSTTYNEQFF.

The chain has TRBV6-2 or TRBV6-3 and TRBJ2-3; with no DNA, the TCRdb D assignment of TRBD2 cannot be verified. The CDR3 sequence is 15 residues long. Germline CDR1 is MNHEY and CDR2 is SVGEGT. CDR3: CASSLGEAPLGTQYF.

The chain joins TRBV12-3 or TRBV12-4 to TRBJ2-2; TCRdb calls TRBD1, which cannot be checked without DNA. This CDR3 region has 13 residues. The CDR3 sequence: CASTGGDTGELFF.

V is TRBV19 and J is TRBJ2-4; TCRdb's assignment of TRBD1 cannot be checked, as there is no DNA. CDR3 length: 17 residues. CDR1 and CDR2 (germline): LNHDA, SQIVND (reference sequence). The chain's CDR3 is CASSPHRDRSTKNIQYF.

This sequence joins TRBV7-2 and TRBJ1-1; TCRdb's D call, TRBD1, is unchecked because there is no DNA. The CDR3 sequence is 14 residues long. CDR1 is SGHTA, CDR2 FQGNSA, per germline. CDR3 in amino acids: CASSRTGFGTEAFF. Full variable domain (outside the CDR3, taken from reference TRBV7-2 and TRBJ1-1): GAGVSQSPSNKVTEKGKDVELRCDPISGHTALYWYRQSLGQGLEFLIYFQGNSAPDKSGLPSDRFSAERTGGSVSTLTIQRTQQEDSAVYLCASSRTGFGTEAFFGQGTRLTVV.

This chain uses TRBV30 with TRBJ1-1. There are 14 residues in the CDR3. From germline, CDR1 is GTSNPN and CDR2 SVGIG (reference sequence). The CDR3 here is CAWRRQTMNTEAFF.

The chain recombines TRBV4-1 with TRBJ1-1; lacking DNA, the TRBD1 call made by TCRdb goes unchecked. This CDR3 spans 15 amino acids. Germline CDR1 and CDR2: MGHRA and YSYEKL. CDR3 in amino acids: CASSRETGRNTEAFF.

The V call is TRBV7-8, the J call TRBJ2-3; TCRdb names TRBD1, which stays unverified in the absence of DNA. CDR3 length: 13 amino acids. In germline, CDR1 is SGHVS, CDR2 FQNEAQ. Here the CDR3 reads CASSAAAGDTQYF. The variable domain in full, completed from reference TRBV7-8 and TRBJ2-3, reads GAGVSQSPRYKVAKRGQDVALRCDPISGHVSLFWYQQALGQGPEFLTYFQNEAQLDKSGLPSDRFFAERPEGSVSTLKIQRTQQEDSAVYLCASSAAAGDTQYFGPGTRLTVL.